This passage covers 29 T cell receptor beta chains from one sample sequenced in a study of T cells in Graves' hyperthyroidism and ophthalmopathy. Amplified TCR beta CDR3 regions derived from RNA transcripts. The HTBI primer set served for first-round RT-PCR of the TCR CDR3. Each CDR3 protein gets one entry after TCRdb re-called the multiplex PCR reads with MiXCR. The sample gives approximately 300,000 distinct CDR3 sequences, approximately 17% of which show up once; roughly 53% is in the top ten. Sequencing was performed on blood. Receptors were obtained from a woman aged 55 to 70 with Graves' ophthalmopathy.

This rearrangement joins TRBV18 to TRBJ2-1, with 16 bases identical to TRBD2. J was trimmed by 12 bases and V by 3 bases; bases with no gene match: 2. Per germline, CDR1 KGHSH and CDR2 LQKENI. This CDR3 contains 14 residues. The DNA for the CDR3 is TGTGCCAGCTCACCGGGACTAGCGGGAGGGGGGCAGTTCTTC. Encoded protein: CASSPGLAGGGQFF.

There are many counts of this clonotype. V is TRBV5-1 and J is TRBJ1-5; TRBD1 matches at 9 bases. After removal of 5 bases from V and 8 bases from J, the junction contained 11 bases not matched to a gene. From germline, CDR1 is SGHRS and CDR2 YFSETQ. The CDR3 sequence is 15 residues long. CDR3 nucleotide sequence: TGCGCCAGCAGTCCCGGGACAGGGAGTATGGAGCCCCAGCATTTT. The encoded protein is CASSPGTGSMEPQHF.

This clonotype was recorded many times. Here the CDR3 reads CASWNNGYTF. DNA for the CDR3: TGTGCCAGCTGGAACAATGGCTACACCTTC. The V call is TRBV6-2 or TRBV6-3, the J call TRBJ1-2; D unresolved. V was trimmed by 8 bases and J by 6 bases, leaving 7 bases between them. CDR1 and CDR2 from the germline V gene are MNHEY and SVGEGT. This CDR3 is built from 10 residues.

This clonotype has ten or more counts. The chain uses TRBV28 and TRBJ2-7; D may be TRBD1 (5 bases). Germline V gene data show CDR1 as MDHEN and CDR2 as SYDVKM. This CDR3 region has 14 residues. Trimming cost V 3 bases and J 2 bases, with 11 bases left between them. As DNA, the CDR3 is TGTGCCAGCAGTTTTCCAGGGCGACCCTACGAGCAGTACTTC. This encodes CASSFPGRPYEQYF.

This clonotype was seen a few times. The V call is TRBV19, the J call TRBJ1-1; no clear D gene. Germline loops: CDR1 LNHDA, CDR2 SQIVND (reference sequence). CDR3 size: 12 residues. Trimming removed 2 bases from V and 4 bases from J, with 5 bases in between. The CDR3 nucleotides are TGTGCCAGTAGTATACGGGGCACTGAAGCTTTCTTT. Protein product: CASSIRGTEAFF.

Comments on this clonotype: A much larger clone lies one base from this, so it may be a read error. V gene TRBV6-2 or TRBV6-3 combines with J gene TRBJ1-2, with 10 bases that match TRBD1. This CDR3 has 19 residues. The junction had 20 bases not matched to a gene; V was cut back by 5 bases and J by 5 bases. Germline CDR1 reads MNHEY; CDR2 reads SVGEGT. The CDR3 protein is CASSHTSPGTGEGAYGYTF. As DNA, the CDR3 is TGTGCCAGCAGTCACACCTCTCCCGGGACAGGGGAAGGCGCATATGGCTACACCTTC.

This clonotype was counted ten times or more. This rearrangement joins TRBV6-1 to TRBJ2-5, with 12 bases that match TRBD2. Per germline, CDR1 MNHNS and CDR2 SASEGT. V shed 5 bases, J shed 4 bases, and the junction held 5 bases outside the gene matches. The CDR3 has 15 amino acids. In DNA, the CDR3 is TGTGCCAGCAGTTCGCTAGCGGGGGGGCTAGAGACCCAGTACTTC. Translation: CASSSLAGGLETQYF.

This clonotype has a count of ten or more. The chain recombines TRBV5-1 with TRBJ1-4, with a weak D call TRBD1 (6 bases). Germline V gene lookup returns CDR1 SGHRS and CDR2 YFSETQ. The CDR3 covers 16 residues. With 2 bases removed from V and 9 bases from J, the gap between germline ends came to 20 bases. CDR3 amino acids: CASSLPSGTMTQKLFF. The DNA for the CDR3 is TGCGCCAGCAGCTTACCATCCGGGACAATGACGCAAAAACTGTTTTTT.

There are a few counts of this clonotype. The rearrangement uses TRBV5-6 and TRBJ2-2; D possibly corresponds to TRBD2 (5 bases). Trimming shortened V by 4 bases and J by 2 bases, and 15 bases separated the two germline ends. CDR3 length: 16 amino acids. Germline CDR1 is SGHDT and CDR2 is YYEEEE. CDR3 sequence: CASSVRRRLNTGELFF. As DNA, the CDR3 is TGTGCCAGCAGCGTACGGAGGCGGCTAAACACCGGGGAGCTGTTTTTT.

V is TRBV5-1 and J is TRBJ1-5; 9 bases match TRBD1. CDR1 and CDR2 from the germline V gene are SGHRS and YFSETQ. The CDR3 is made up of 16 amino acids. Trimming took 3 bases from V and 0 from J; bases not matched to a gene: 4. The CDR3 loop is CASSWGTGNSNQPQHF. The CDR3 nucleotides are TGCGCCAGCAGCTGGGGGACAGGGAATAGCAATCAGCCCCAGCATTTT.

The sample holds many counts of this clonotype. The DNA of the CDR3 is TGTGCCTGGACTGTAGTCCCTAGGCACACTGAAGCTTTCTTT. This translates into CAWTVVPRHTEAFF. J is TRBJ1-1 and V is TRBV30; D uncertain. CDR1 is GTSNPN, CDR2 SVGIG, per germline (reference sequence). V lost 4 bases and J 3 bases, leaving 15 bases between the germline ends. The CDR3 has 14 residues.

This clonotype was observed at least ten times. The CDR3 bases are TGTGCCAGCAGCTTAGGGGTTGGCAATGAAGCTTTCTTT. Its translation is CASSLGVGNEAFF. The V and J genes are TRBV11-2 and TRBJ1-1; no definite D call. From germline, CDR1 is SGHAT and CDR2 FQNNGV. V was clipped by 1 base and J by 7 bases, with 10 bases between them. The CDR3 extends over 13 amino acids.

This clonotype was recorded at least ten times. The CDR3: CASSQLPAGGPSGAFF. As DNA, the CDR3 is TGTGCCAGCAGCCAATTACCTGCAGGGGGCCCGTCAGGGGCTTTCTTT. The genes are TRBV3-1 and TRBJ1-1; 8 nucleotides align to TRBD1. Per the germline V gene, CDR1 is LGHDT and CDR2 is YNNKEL (reference sequence). This CDR3 is built from 16 residues. V gave up 2 bases and J gave up 11 bases; unmatched junction bases: 16. The whole variable domain, remainder taken from reference TRBV3-1 and TRBJ1-1, is DTAVSQTPKYLVTQMGNDKSIKCEQNLGHDTMYWYKQDSKKFLKIMFSYNNKELIINETVPNRFSPKSPDKAHLNLHINSLELGDSAVYFCASSQLPAGGPSGAFFGQGTRLTVV.

Comments on this clonotype: One junction end does not reproduce the germline sequence, and a read error may be involved. The chain links TRBV5-1 to TRBJ2-1; D gene unclear. There are 13 residues in the CDR3. CDR1 is SGHRS, CDR2 YFSETQ, per germline. CDR3: CTSSLGVINEQFF. CDR3 nucleotides: TGTACCAGCAGCTTAGGAGTTATAAATGAGCAGTTCTTC.

Only a few counts were recorded for this clonotype. V gene TRBV5-1 combines with J gene TRBJ2-2; the D is unclear. This CDR3 has 15 residues. Trimming took off 1 base at V and 0 bases at J, with 7 bases between the two ends. Germline V gene data show CDR1 as SGHRS and CDR2 as YFSETQ. CDR3 protein: CASSLRQPNTGELFF. CDR3 bases: TGCGCCAGCAGCTTGAGGCAACCGAACACCGGGGAGCTGTTTTTT.

At least ten counts were recorded for this clonotype. The chain has TRBV7-9 and TRBJ1-2; 12 bases fit TRBD1. The V gene's germline CDR1 is SEHNR and CDR2 FQNEAQ (reference sequence). The CDR3 is made up of 15 amino acids. Trimming took 5 bases from V and 3 from J; bases not matched to a gene: 4. As DNA, the CDR3 is TGTGCCAGCAGCGGGACAGGGGGCGCCTACTATGGCTACACCTTC. It encodes CASSGTGGAYYGYTF.

This clonotype was seen only a few times. This chain connects TRBV6-4 to TRBJ1-4, with 7 bases identical to TRBD1. J was trimmed by 10 bases and V by 6 bases; bases with no gene match: 11. The CDR3 has 14 residues. Germline CDR1 is MRHNA and CDR2 is SNTAGT. CDR3 bases: TGTGCCAGCAGCCCTAACAGGGGCAGCGGAAAACTGTTTTTT. It encodes CASSPNRGSGKLFF.

This clonotype occurred many times. The J gene is TRBJ1-4, the V gene TRBV5-1; 7 positions agree with TRBD1. J lost 5 bases, V lost 4 bases, and 5 bases had no gene match. Per the germline V gene, CDR1 is SGHRS and CDR2 is YFSETQ. This CDR3 is 14 amino acids long. The CDR3 coding sequence is TGCGCCAGCAGCCCGGGACAGCTGAATGAAAAACTGTTTTTT. Translated: CASSPGQLNEKLFF.

At least ten counts were recorded for this clonotype. The chain couples TRBV11-3 to TRBJ2-1; 8 nucleotides line up with TRBD2. CDR3 length: 16 amino acids. V lost 1 base and J lost 5; bases outside the gene matches: 7. Germline loops: CDR1 SGHNT, CDR2 YENEEA. As DNA, the CDR3 is TGTGCCAGCAGCTTAGCGCGGGGACTAGACCACAATGAGCAGTTCTTC. Translating it yields CASSLARGLDHNEQFF.

This clonotype has a count of ten or more. This sequence joins TRBV3-1 and TRBJ2-7; a weak D match, TRBD2 (5 bases). Germline V gives CDR1 LGHDT, CDR2 YNNKEL (reference sequence). This CDR3 has 14 residues. Trimming took 2 bases from V and 2 from J, leaving 10 bases between them. CDR3 sequence (DNA): TGTGCCAGCAGCCAATCTACTAGGGCCTACGAGCAGTACTTC. It translates to CASSQSTRAYEQYF.

The rearrangement links TRBV20-1 to TRBJ2-1, with D possibly being TRBD2 (6 bases). Trimming shortened V by 7 bases and J by 5 bases, and 12 bases separated the two germline ends. The CDR3 extends over 12 amino acids. The germline V gene encodes CDR1 DFQATT and CDR2 SNEGSKA (reference sequence). The DNA of the CDR3 is TGCAGTGTGGGCGGGGCCAACAATGAGCAGTTCTTC. Protein product: CSVGGANNEQFF.

The sample holds a few counts of this clonotype. V and J are TRBV15 and TRBJ1-5, with 7 bases fitting TRBD1. The CDR3 totals 17 residues. Losses at the gene ends were 0 bases for V and 1 base for J; bases not matched to a gene: 6. The V gene's germline CDR1 is LNHNV and CDR2 YYDKDF (reference sequence). CDR3 sequence (DNA): TGTGCCACCAGCAGAGATACGACAGGGATAAGCAATCAGCCCCAGCATTTT. This translates into CATSRDTTGISNQPQHF.

This clonotype was seen repeatedly, ten times or more. The V call is TRBV5-8, the J call TRBJ1-1, with D possibly being TRBD1 (5 bases). In germline, CDR1 is SGHTS, CDR2 YDEGEE. V was shortened by 1 base and J by 6 bases, with 10 bases between the two germline ends. The CDR3 runs to 13 residues. CDR3 bases: TGTGCCAGCAGCTTGTCAGGGAAGGCTGAAGCTTTCTTT. Residues: CASSLSGKAEAFF.

There are a few counts of this clonotype. The chain uses TRBV7-2 and TRBJ1-5; possibly TRBD1 for D (6 bases). The germline gives CDR1 SGHTA, CDR2 FQGNSA. The V end was cut by 4 bases, the J end by 3 bases, with 13 bases between. The CDR3 spans 15 residues. The chain's CDR3 is CASSSVTGYNQPQHF. DNA of the CDR3: TGTGCCAGCAGCTCCGTAACAGGGTACAATCAGCCCCAGCATTTT.

Details on this clonotype: Since a much larger clone is just one base distant, this may be a read error. The gene calls are TRBV28 and TRBJ1-5; D gene unclear. Looked up from germline, CDR1 is MDHEN and CDR2 is SYDVKM. The CDR3 totals 15 residues. The CDR3 protein is CAASRAGKSNQPQHF. CDR3 nucleotide sequence: TGTGCGGCCTCGAGAGCGGGCAAAAGCAATCAGCCCCAGCATTTT.

The chain links TRBV7-2 to TRBJ1-5; TRBD1 matches at 10 bases. V shed 3 bases and J 3 bases; nucleotides not matched to a gene: 5. Germline V gene sequence: CDR1 SGHTA, CDR2 FQGNSA. This CDR3 has 16 residues. CDR3 in DNA: TGTGCCAGCAGCTTGACAGGGGGCGGTGTCAATCAGCCCCAGCATTTT. Translated, it gives CASSLTGGGVNQPQHF.

V gene TRBV5-8 combines with J gene TRBJ1-4; 8 nucleotides align to TRBD1. Germline V CDR1 and CDR2: SGHTS, YDEGEE. The CDR3 length is 14 residues. After removal of 4 bases from V and 8 bases from J, the junction contained 7 bases not matched to a gene. The CDR3 is CASSKIGQGEKLFF. CDR3 DNA: TGTGCCAGCAGCAAAATCGGACAGGGCGAAAAACTGTTTTTT.

This clonotype was seen more than once but under ten times. This sequence joins TRBV5-1 and TRBJ2-7; TRBD1 matches at 9 bases. J gave up 6 bases and V 0 bases, and 7 bases lay outside the gene matches. The CDR3 length is 15 residues. Germline loops: CDR1 SGHRS, CDR2 YFSETQ. CDR3 sequence reads: CASSLVMGQGREQYF. The CDR3 nucleotides read TGCGCCAGCAGCTTGGTTATGGGACAGGGTCGCGAGCAGTACTTC.

This clonotype was counted only a few times. This chain joins TRBV7-2 and TRBJ1-5; D gene uncertain. This CDR3 region has 14 residues. Germline-derived CDR1 and CDR2 are SGHTA and FQGNSA. The germline V and J ends were trimmed by 6 bases and 2 bases, with 11 bases remaining between them. The CDR3 sequence: CASSQMRGNQPQHF. The CDR3 nucleotides are TGTGCCAGCAGTCAAATGCGGGGCAATCAGCCCCAGCATTTT. Variable domain in full (rest from reference TRBV7-2 and TRBJ1-5): GAGVSQSPSNKVTEKGKDVELRCDPISGHTALYWYRQSLGQGLEFLIYFQGNSAPDKSGLPSDRFSAERTGGSVSTLTIQRTQQEDSAVYLCASSQMRGNQPQHFGDGTRLSIL.